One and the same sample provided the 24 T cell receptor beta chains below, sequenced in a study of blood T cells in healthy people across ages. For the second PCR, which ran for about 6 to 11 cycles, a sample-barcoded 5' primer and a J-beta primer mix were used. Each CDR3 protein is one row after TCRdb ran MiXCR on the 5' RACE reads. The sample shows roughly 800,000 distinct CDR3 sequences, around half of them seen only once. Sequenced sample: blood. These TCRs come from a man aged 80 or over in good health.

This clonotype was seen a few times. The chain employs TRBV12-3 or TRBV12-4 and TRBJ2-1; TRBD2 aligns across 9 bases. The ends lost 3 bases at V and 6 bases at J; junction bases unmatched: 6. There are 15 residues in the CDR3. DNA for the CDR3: TGTGCCAGCAGTTTCGGCGGGAGGGCCCTCAATGAGCAGTTCTTC. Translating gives CASSFGGRALNEQFF.

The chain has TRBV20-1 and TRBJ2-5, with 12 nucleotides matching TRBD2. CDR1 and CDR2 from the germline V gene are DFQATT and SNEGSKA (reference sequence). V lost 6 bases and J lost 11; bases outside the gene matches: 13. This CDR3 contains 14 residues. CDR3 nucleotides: TGCAGTGCGAACGGACTAGCGGGGACTAATGAGCAGTACTTC. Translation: CSANGLAGTNEQYF.

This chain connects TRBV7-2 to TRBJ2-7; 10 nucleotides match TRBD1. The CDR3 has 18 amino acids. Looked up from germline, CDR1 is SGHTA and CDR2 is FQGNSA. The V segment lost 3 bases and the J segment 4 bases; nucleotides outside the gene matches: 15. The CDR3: CASSFPEARTGGRYEQYF. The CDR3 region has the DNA TGTGCCAGCAGCTTCCCCGAAGCCCGGACAGGGGGGAGGTACGAGCAGTACTTC.

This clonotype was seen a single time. CDR3 sequence reads: CASSLTTGYEAFF. The CDR3 nucleotides are TGTGCCAGCAGTTTAACGACAGGATATGAAGCTTTCTTT. The chain couples TRBV12-3 or TRBV12-4 to TRBJ1-1; tentative D call: TRBD1 (6 bases). The CDR3 is made up of 13 amino acids. The V and J ends lost 2 bases and 7 bases respectively, with 11 bases between them.

Here the CDR3 DNA reads TGTGCCAGCTCACCGCCGACAGGGGGAGGCTACGAGCAGTACTTC. This sequence encodes CASSPPTGGGYEQYF. The chain links TRBV18 to TRBJ2-7; TRBD1 matches at 9 bases. The germline V gene has CDR1 KGHSH and CDR2 LQKENI. With V trimmed by 3 bases and J by 3 bases, 6 bases remained unmatched. The length of the CDR3 is 15 residues.

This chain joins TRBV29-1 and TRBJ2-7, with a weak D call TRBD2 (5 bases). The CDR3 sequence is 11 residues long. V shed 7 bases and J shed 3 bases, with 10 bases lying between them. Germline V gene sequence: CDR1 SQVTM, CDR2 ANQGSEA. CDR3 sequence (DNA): TGCAGCGCCGAGGGTAACTACGAGCAGTACTTC. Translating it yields CSAEGNYEQYF.

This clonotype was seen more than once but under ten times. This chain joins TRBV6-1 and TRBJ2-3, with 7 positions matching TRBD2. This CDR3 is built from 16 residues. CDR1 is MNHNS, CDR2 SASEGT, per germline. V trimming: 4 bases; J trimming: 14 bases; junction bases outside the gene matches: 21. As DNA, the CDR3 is TGTGCCAGCAGTGGCGGAAAGCGGGACGCGCACAGATACGCGTATTTT. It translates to CASSGGKRDAHRYAYF.

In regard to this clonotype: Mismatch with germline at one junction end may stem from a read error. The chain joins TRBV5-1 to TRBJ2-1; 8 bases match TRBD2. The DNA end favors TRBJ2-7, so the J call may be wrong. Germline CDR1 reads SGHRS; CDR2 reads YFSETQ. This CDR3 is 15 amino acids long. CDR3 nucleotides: TGTGCCAGCAGTACGAGCGGGAGCTCCTACAATGAGCAGTACTTC. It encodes CASSTSGSSYNEQYF.

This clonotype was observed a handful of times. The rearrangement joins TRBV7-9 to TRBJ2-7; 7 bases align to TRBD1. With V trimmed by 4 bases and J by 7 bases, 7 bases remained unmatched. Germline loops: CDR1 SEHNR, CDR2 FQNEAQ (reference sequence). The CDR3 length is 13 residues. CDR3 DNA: TGTGCCAGCAGCTCTAAGGGGGCTGAAGAGCAGTACTTC. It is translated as CASSSKGAEEQYF.

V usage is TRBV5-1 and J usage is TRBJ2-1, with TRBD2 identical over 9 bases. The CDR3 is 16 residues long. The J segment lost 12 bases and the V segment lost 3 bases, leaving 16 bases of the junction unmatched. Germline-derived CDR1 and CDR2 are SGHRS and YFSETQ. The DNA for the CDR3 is TGCGCCAGCAGCTCCTCGGGGACTAGCATTACAATGGGGCAGTTCTTC. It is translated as CASSSSGTSITMGQFF.

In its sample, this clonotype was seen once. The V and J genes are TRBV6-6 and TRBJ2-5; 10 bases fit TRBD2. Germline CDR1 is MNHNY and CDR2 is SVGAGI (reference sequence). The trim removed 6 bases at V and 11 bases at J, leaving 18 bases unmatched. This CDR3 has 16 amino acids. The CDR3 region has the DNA TGTGCCAGCAGCGAGCGGCCGGGACTAGCGAGCAATGAGCAGTACTTC. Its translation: CASSERPGLASNEQYF.

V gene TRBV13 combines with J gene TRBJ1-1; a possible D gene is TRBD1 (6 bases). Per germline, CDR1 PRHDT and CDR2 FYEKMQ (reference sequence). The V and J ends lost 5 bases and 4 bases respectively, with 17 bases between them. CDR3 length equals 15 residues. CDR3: CASSTRRGIVTEAFF. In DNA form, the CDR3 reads TGTGCCAGCAGCACGCGCAGGGGTATAGTCACTGAAGCTTTCTTT.

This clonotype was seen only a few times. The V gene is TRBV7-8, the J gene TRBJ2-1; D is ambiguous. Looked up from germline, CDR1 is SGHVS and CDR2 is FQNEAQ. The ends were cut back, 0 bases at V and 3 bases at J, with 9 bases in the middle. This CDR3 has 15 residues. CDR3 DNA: TGTGCCAGCAGCTTAGCTCACGGGCGCTACAATGAGCAGTTCTTC. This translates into CASSLAHGRYNEQFF.

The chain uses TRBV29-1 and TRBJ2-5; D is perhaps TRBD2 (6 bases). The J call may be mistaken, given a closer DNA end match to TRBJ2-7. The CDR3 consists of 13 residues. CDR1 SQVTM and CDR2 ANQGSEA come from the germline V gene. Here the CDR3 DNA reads TGCAGCGTAGTTAGACTAGTTACCGACGAGCAGTACTTC. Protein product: CSVVRLVTDEQYF.

The DNA for the CDR3 is TGTGCCAGCAGTTACACAGGACAGGGTTGGGAGACCCAGTACTTC. It translates to CASSYTGQGWETQYF. The chain has TRBV6-6 and TRBJ2-7, with 8 bases fitting TRBD1. The end of the DNA fits TRBJ2-5 better, so the J call may be wrong. Per germline, CDR1 MNHNY and CDR2 SVGAGI (reference sequence). This CDR3 comprises 15 residues.

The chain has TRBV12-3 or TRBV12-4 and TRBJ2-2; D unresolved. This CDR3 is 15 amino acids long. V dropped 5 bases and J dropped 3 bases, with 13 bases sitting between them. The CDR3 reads CASSTVWVDTGELFF. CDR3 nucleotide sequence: TGTGCCAGCAGTACCGTATGGGTCGACACCGGGGAGCTGTTTTTT.

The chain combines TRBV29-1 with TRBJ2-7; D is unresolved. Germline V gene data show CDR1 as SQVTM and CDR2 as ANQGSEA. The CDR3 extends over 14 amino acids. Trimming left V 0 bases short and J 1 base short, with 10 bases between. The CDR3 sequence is CSVEERQRSYEQYF. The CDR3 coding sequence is TGCAGCGTTGAAGAAAGGCAGAGATCCTACGAGCAGTACTTC.

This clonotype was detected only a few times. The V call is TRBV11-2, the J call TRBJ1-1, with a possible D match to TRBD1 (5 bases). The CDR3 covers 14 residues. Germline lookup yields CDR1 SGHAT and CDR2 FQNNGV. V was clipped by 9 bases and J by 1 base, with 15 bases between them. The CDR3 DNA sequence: TGTGCCAGTTCGACACCAGGGACGAACACTGAAGCTTTCTTT. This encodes CASSTPGTNTEAFF.

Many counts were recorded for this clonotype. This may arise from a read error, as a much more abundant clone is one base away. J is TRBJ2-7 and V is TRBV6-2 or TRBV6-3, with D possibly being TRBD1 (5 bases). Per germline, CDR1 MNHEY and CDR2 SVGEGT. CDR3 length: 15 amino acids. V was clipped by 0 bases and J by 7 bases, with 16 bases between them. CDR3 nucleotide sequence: TGTGCCAGCAGTTACTCGCCGGACATCTACAATGAGCAGTACTTC. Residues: CASSYSPDIYNEQYF.

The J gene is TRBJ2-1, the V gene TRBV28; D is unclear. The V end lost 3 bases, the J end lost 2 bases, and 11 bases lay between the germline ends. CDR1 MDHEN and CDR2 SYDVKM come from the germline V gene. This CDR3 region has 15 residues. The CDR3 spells CASSFETPAYNEQFF. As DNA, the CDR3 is TGTGCCAGCAGTTTCGAGACACCAGCCTACAATGAGCAGTTCTTC. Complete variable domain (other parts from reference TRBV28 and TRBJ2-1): DVKVTQSSRYLVKRTGEKVFLECVQDMDHENMFWYRQDPGLGLRLIYFSYDVKMKEKGDIPEGYSVSREKKERFSLILESASTNQTSMYLCASSFETPAYNEQFFGPGTRLTVL.

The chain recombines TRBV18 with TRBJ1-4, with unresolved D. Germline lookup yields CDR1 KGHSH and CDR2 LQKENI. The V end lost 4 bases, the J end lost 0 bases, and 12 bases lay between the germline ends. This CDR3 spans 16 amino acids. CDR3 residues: CASSRTREATNEKLFF. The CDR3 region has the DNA TGTGCCAGCTCACGGACCCGAGAAGCAACTAATGAAAAACTGTTTTTT.

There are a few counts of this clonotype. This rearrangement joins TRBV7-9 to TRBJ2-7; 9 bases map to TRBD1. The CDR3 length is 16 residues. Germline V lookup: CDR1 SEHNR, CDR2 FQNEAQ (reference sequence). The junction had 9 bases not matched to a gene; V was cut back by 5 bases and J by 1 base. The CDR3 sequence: CASSPIGQGKSYEQYF. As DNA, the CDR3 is TGTGCCAGCAGCCCCATCGGACAGGGGAAATCCTACGAGCAGTACTTC.

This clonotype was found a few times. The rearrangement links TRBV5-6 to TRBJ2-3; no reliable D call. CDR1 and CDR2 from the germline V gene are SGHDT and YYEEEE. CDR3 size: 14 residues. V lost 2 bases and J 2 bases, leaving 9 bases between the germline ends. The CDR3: CASSFAAYTDTQYF. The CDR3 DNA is TGTGCCAGCAGCTTTGCAGCGTACACAGATACGCAGTATTTT.

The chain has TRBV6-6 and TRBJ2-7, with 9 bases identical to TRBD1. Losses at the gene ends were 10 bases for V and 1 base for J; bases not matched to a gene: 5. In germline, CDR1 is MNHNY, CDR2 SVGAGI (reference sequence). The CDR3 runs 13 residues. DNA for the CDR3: TGTGCCATCAGACAGGGGGGGTCCTACGAGCAGTACTTC. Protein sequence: CAIRQGGSYEQYF.